The 26 T cell receptor beta chains given below trace back to one sample, sequenced in a study of cytomegalovirus exposure and HLA in healthy donors. Vbeta (60) and Jbeta (13) primers were used in the PCR. Assay: immunoSEQ multiplex PCR; the TCRdb copy retains only in-frame clones and omits some. The sample holds 95,000 to 100,000 clones, approximately 76% seen once. The specimen sequenced was PBMCs. The source of these receptors is a man in his forties in good health and CMV-seronegative.

The chain couples TRBV5-4 to TRBJ1-3; 7 bases map to TRBD1. V lost 4 bases, J lost 0 bases, and 4 bases stayed unmatched. Germline assignment: CDR1 SGHNT and CDR2 YYREEE (reference sequence). This CDR3 has 15 residues. CDR3: CASSVGQSSGNTIYF. Written as DNA, the CDR3 is TGTGCCAGCAGCGTGGGACAGTCCTCTGGAAACACCATATATTTT.

The V gene is TRBV28, the J gene TRBJ1-2; D is possibly TRBD1 (5 bases). Germline assignment: CDR1 MDHEN and CDR2 SYDVKM. V was shortened by 10 bases and J by 0 bases, with 9 bases between the two germline ends. The length of the CDR3 is 12 residues. CDR3 DNA: TGTGCCACCCCGGGGGCTAACTATGGCTACACCTTC. Protein sequence: CATPGANYGYTF.

A few counts support this clone. J is TRBJ1-1 and V is TRBV11-2, with TRBD1 as a possible D gene (5 bases). This CDR3 spans 13 amino acids. The V and J ends lost 3 bases and 1 base respectively, with 6 bases between them. Per germline, CDR1 SGHAT and CDR2 FQNNGV. The CDR3 DNA sequence: TGTGCCAGCAGCTTTACAGGGAACACTGAAGCTTTCTTT. This encodes CASSFTGNTEAFF.

CDR3 sequence reads: CASSLVVGGGADTQYF. CDR3 nucleotide sequence: TGTGCCAGCAGCTTAGTAGTTGGTGGGGGGGCAGATACGCAGTATTTT. The rearrangement uses TRBV7-2 and TRBJ2-3; 7 nucleotides match TRBD2. The junction had 8 bases not matched to a gene; V was cut back by 1 base and J by 4 bases. The CDR3 covers 16 residues. Germline V lookup: CDR1 SGHTA, CDR2 FQGNSA.

V is TRBV6-6 and J is TRBJ2-2; TRBD2 aligns across 14 bases. This CDR3 comprises 14 residues. J was trimmed by 6 bases and V by 10 bases; bases with no gene match: 4. CDR1 is MNHNY and CDR2 is SVGAGI in the germline V gene (reference sequence). The CDR3, as DNA: TGTGCCACCCGACTAGCGGGGGGGCCCGGGGAGCTGTTTTTT. Translated, it gives CATRLAGGPGELFF.

The chain carries TRBV19 and TRBJ1-4; no clear D gene. The ends were cut back, 3 bases at V and 13 bases at J, with 15 bases in the middle. This CDR3 contains 13 residues. Germline CDR1 reads LNHDA; CDR2 reads SQIVND (reference sequence). CDR3 sequence (DNA): TGTGCCAGTAGTATCAAGGAACCGGCAGGACTGTTTTTT. Residues: CASSIKEPAGLFF.

The V gene is TRBV9, the J gene TRBJ2-5; 10 positions agree with TRBD2. CDR1 is SGDLS, CDR2 YYNGEE, per germline. V dropped 0 bases and J dropped 1; count of bases not matched to a gene: 3. The CDR3 has 16 amino acids. CDR3 loop: CASSVGSGGPQETQYF. CDR3 sequence (DNA): TGTGCCAGCAGCGTAGGTAGCGGGGGGCCCCAAGAGACCCAGTACTTC.

V is TRBV6-6 and J is TRBJ1-5; 7 nucleotides align to TRBD1. The CDR3 is made up of 12 amino acids. The germline gives CDR1 MNHNY, CDR2 SVGAGI (reference sequence). The trim removed 10 bases at V and 4 bases at J, leaving 4 bases unmatched. DNA for the CDR3: TGTGCCACTCGACAGGGAAATCAGCCCCAGCATTTT. It translates to CATRQGNQPQHF.

The chain uses TRBV19 and TRBJ1-3, with D tentatively TRBD1 (6 bases). The ends were cut back, 2 bases at V and 0 bases at J, with 11 bases in the middle. This CDR3 region has 16 residues. Germline V gene lookup returns CDR1 LNHDA and CDR2 SQIVND (reference sequence). The CDR3 spells CASSIPTGTSGNTIYF. In DNA, the CDR3 is TGTGCCAGTAGTATACCGACAGGTACCTCTGGAAACACCATATATTTT. The entire variable domain, with the rest obtained from reference TRBV19 and TRBJ1-3, is as follows: DGGITQSPKYLFRKEGQNVTLSCEQNLNHDAMYWYRQDPGQGLRLIYYSQIVNDFQKGDIAEGYSVSREKKESFPLTVTSAQKNPTAFYLCASSIPTGTSGNTIYFGEGSWLTVV.

Written as DNA, the CDR3 is TGCGCCAGCAGCCAGCCCGACAGGGGGCGAAGTAATGAAGCTTTCTTT. This sequence encodes CASSQPDRGRSNEAFF. The chain links TRBV4-1 to TRBJ1-1, with 10 bases lining up with TRBD1. CDR3 length equals 16 residues. The ends lost 3 bases at V and 7 bases at J; junction bases unmatched: 11. Germline-derived CDR1 and CDR2 are MGHRA and YSYEKL.

As to this clone: Relative to the germline gene, one junction end is altered; a read error may explain this. Other DNA sequences from this sample encode an identical CDR3 as well. The chain uses TRBV18 and TRBJ1-1, with TRBD1 as a possible D gene (5 bases). Germline assignment: CDR1 KGHSH and CDR2 LQKENI. The CDR3 runs to 12 residues. The DNA of the CDR3 is TGTGCCAGCTCCCCGACGGACACTAAAGCTTTCTTC. It is translated as CASSPTDTKAFF. Combining the CDR3 with reference TRBV18 and TRBJ1-1 gives the whole variable domain NAGVMQNPRHLVRRRGQEARLRCSPMKGHSHVYWYRQLPEEGLKFMVYLQKENIIDESGMPKERFSAEFPKEGPSILRIQQVVRGDSAAYFCASSPTDTKAFFGQGTRLTVV.

Relative to its sample, this clone is medium-sized. This chain uses TRBV7-9 with TRBJ2-1; 8 bases are a match to TRBD1. V lost 0 bases, J lost 10 bases, and 11 bases stayed unmatched. This CDR3 contains 16 residues. Germline V CDR1 and CDR2: SEHNR, FQNEAQ (reference sequence). CDR3 protein: CASSLAGQGPLWEQFF. In DNA, the CDR3 is TGTGCCAGCAGCTTAGCAGGACAGGGACCCCTTTGGGAGCAGTTCTTC. Full variable domain (rest looked up from reference TRBV7-9 and TRBJ2-1): DTGVSQNPRHKITKRGQNVTFRCDPISEHNRLYWYRQTLGQGPEFLTYFQNEAQLEKSRLLSDRFSAERPKGSFSTLEIQRTEQGDSAMYLCASSLAGQGPLWEQFFGPGTRLTVL.

V and J are TRBV6-5 and TRBJ1-5; D is uncertain. Germline V CDR1 and CDR2: MNHEY, SVGAGI. The CDR3 is 15 amino acids. The ends were cut back, 3 bases at V and 0 bases at J, with 9 bases in the middle. The CDR3 sequence is CASSYSSVSNQPQHF. The CDR3, as DNA: TGTGCCAGCAGTTATTCTTCGGTTAGCAATCAGCCCCAGCATTTT.

The chain carries TRBV30 and TRBJ2-5; TRBD1 matches at 8 bases. Gene TRBJ2-7 matches the end of the DNA better, so the J call may be wrong. CDR1 GTSNPN and CDR2 SVGIG come from the germline V gene (reference sequence). The CDR3 consists of 16 residues. This CDR3 reads CAWSPTRTGHSYEQYF. DNA of the CDR3: TGTGCCTGGAGTCCCACGCGGACAGGGCACTCCTACGAGCAGTACTTC.

The chain uses TRBV4-2 and TRBJ2-3; 7 positions match TRBD2. The ends lost 2 bases at V and 2 bases at J; junction bases unmatched: 10. This CDR3 spans 17 amino acids. CDR1 is LGHNA and CDR2 is YNFKEQ in the germline V gene. The CDR3 DNA reads TGTGCCAGCAGCCAACCTCCCTCGCGGGGGAACACAGATACGCAGTATTTT. Protein: CASSQPPSRGNTDTQYF.

This chain connects TRBV25-1 to TRBJ1-2; 7 bases are shared with TRBD1. CDR3 length: 17 residues. Germline values: CDR1 MGHDK, CDR2 SYGVNS. The V segment lost 0 bases and the J segment 8 bases; nucleotides outside the gene matches: 15. Here the CDR3 reads CASSEYFQRGGPKGYTF. In DNA form, the CDR3 reads TGTGCCAGCAGTGAATATTTTCAGAGAGGGGGCCCTAAGGGCTACACCTTC.

V gene TRBV19 combines with J gene TRBJ1-2; D remains ambiguous. Germline V CDR1 and CDR2: LNHDA, SQIVND (reference sequence). V lost 5 bases to trimming and J lost 8 bases, with 24 bases between them. There are 16 residues in the CDR3. DNA for the CDR3: TGTGCCAGTAGTGCCCAAATAGGACTTCTCGGAGGGGGCTACACCTTC. Translated: CASSAQIGLLGGGYTF.

The V call is TRBV30, the J call TRBJ1-3; TRBD1 aligns across 7 bases. J lost 4 bases, V lost 3 bases, and 9 bases had no gene match. Germline V gives CDR1 GTSNPN, CDR2 SVGIG (reference sequence). CDR3 size: 15 residues. The CDR3 loop reads CAWSLRGAEGNTIYF. CDR3 nucleotides: TGTGCCTGGAGCCTCAGGGGGGCTGAGGGAAACACCATATATTTT.

The chain combines TRBV19 with TRBJ1-1; TRBD1 aligns across 9 bases. The length of the CDR3 is 13 residues. After removal of 4 bases from V and 5 bases from J, the junction contained 2 bases not matched to a gene. The germline gives CDR1 LNHDA, CDR2 SQIVND (reference sequence). This chain's CDR3 is CASSRDRDTEAFF. The CDR3 DNA is TGTGCCAGTAGTAGGGACAGGGATACTGAAGCTTTCTTT.

This clone was seen only a few times. At one of its ends the junction is not consistent with the germline gene, which may arise from a read error. This chain uses TRBV5-4 with TRBJ1-3; TRBD1 matches at 7 bases. Germline V gene sequence: CDR1 SGHNT, CDR2 YYREEE (reference sequence). There are 15 residues in the CDR3. This chain's CDR3 is CASSKGQPGGNTIYF. The CDR3, as DNA: TGCGCCAGCAGCAAGGGACAGCCTGGTGGAAACACCATATATTTT.

This sequence joins TRBV10-3 and TRBJ1-1, with a weak D call TRBD1 (6 bases). V was cut by 2 bases and J by 0 bases, with 16 bases left in between. The germline V gene encodes CDR1 ENHRY and CDR2 SYGVKD. This CDR3 spans 17 amino acids. CDR3 coding DNA: TGTGCCATCAGTGAGAATCAGGGCCAGGGGATGAACACTGAAGCTTTCTTT. It encodes CAISENQGQGMNTEAFF.

The CDR3 bases are TGTGCCTGGAGTGAAGGACAGGGCCTCTATGGCTACACCTTC. It encodes CAWSEGQGLYGYTF. This chain uses TRBV30 with TRBJ1-2; 8 bases are shared with TRBD1. The CDR3 spans 14 residues. The V gene end was trimmed by 1 base and the J gene end by 4 bases; junction bases not matched to a gene: 5. CDR1 is GTSNPN, CDR2 SVGIG, per germline (reference sequence).

This clone was seen a few times. V is TRBV5-6 and J is TRBJ1-6; tentative D call: TRBD1 (6 bases). The V end was cut by 4 bases, the J end by 19 bases, with 18 bases between. Germline values: CDR1 SGHDT, CDR2 YYEEEE. The CDR3 covers 12 residues. The CDR3 reads CASSPEGQDAHF. As DNA, the CDR3 is TGTGCCAGCAGCCCAGAGGGACAAGACGCACACTTT. Full variable domain (rest looked up from reference TRBV5-6 and TRBJ1-6): DAGVTQSPTHLIKTRGQQVTLRCSPKSGHDTVSWYQQALGQGPQFIFQYYEEEERQRGNFPDRFSGHQFPNYSSELNVNALLLGDSALYLCASSPEGQDAHFGNGTRLTVT.

The chain couples TRBV29-1 to TRBJ1-1; maybe TRBD1 (5 bases). This CDR3 contains 14 residues. Germline V gives CDR1 SQVTM, CDR2 ANQGSEA. With 5 bases removed from V and 4 bases from J, the gap between germline ends came to 17 bases. The CDR3 nucleotides are TGCAGCGTTCCACTTCGGGGGGGAGCCACTGAAGCTTTCTTT. Translating it yields CSVPLRGGATEAFF.

The rearrangement uses TRBV2 and TRBJ1-2, with a possible D match to TRBD1 (6 bases). The V gene lost 5 bases and the J gene lost 8 bases, with 12 bases spanning the gap. Germline V gene sequence: CDR1 SNHLY, CDR2 FYNNEI. This CDR3 comprises 12 residues. DNA of the CDR3: TGTGCCAGCAGTAGGGACAACCGAGGCTACACCTTC. The encoded protein is CASSRDNRGYTF. Using reference TRBV2 and TRBJ1-2 for the parts outside the CDR3, the full variable domain is EPEVTQTPSHQVTQMGQEVILRCVPISNHLYFYWYRQILGQKVEFLVSFYNNEISEKSEIFDDQFSVERPDGSNFTLKIRSTKLEDSAMYFCASSRDNRGYTFGSGTRLTVV.

The chain employs TRBV6-5 and TRBJ2-7; the D gene is possibly TRBD2 (5 bases). Germline V gene sequence: CDR1 MNHEY, CDR2 SVGAGI. The CDR3 contains 15 residues. The V and J ends lost 0 bases and 3 bases respectively, with 12 bases between them. The CDR3 region is CASSYSGGQFYEQYF. As DNA, the CDR3 is TGTGCCAGCAGTTACTCGGGCGGGCAATTCTACGAGCAGTACTTC.